In its sample, the clone carrying this T cell receptor (beta chain) was seen many times. The antigen is unknown. Newly diagnosed hyperthyroidism patients aged 18 to 65 years had disease lasting under 2 months. In making diagnoses, clinical symptoms, serum thyroxine and TRAb, thyroid ultrasound and orbital computed tomography were all used. This sample was taken from a study of T cells in Graves' hyperthyroidism and ophthalmopathy. Whole-study findings and limits: In the analysis, a 13 V-J model separated ophthalmopathy from stable hyperthyroidism.

Amplification targeted TCR beta CDR3 regions from RNA transcripts. The HTBI primer set served for first-round RT-PCR of the TCR CDR3. TCRdb re-analysed the multiplex PCR reads in MiXCR, keeping a single row per CDR3 protein. This sample has a few hundred thousand distinct CDR3 sequences; 14% to 15% occur once, and the top ten carry 13%. V lost 0 bases and J lost 0, with 15 bases in between. CDR1 is SGHVS and CDR2 is FNYEAQ in the germline V gene. The CDR3 loop spans 17 amino acids. Source material: blood. The chain couples TRBV7-6 to TRBJ2-7; D ambiguous. The receptor comes from a woman between 40 and 50 years old with Graves' hyperthyroidism that later progressed to Graves' ophthalmopathy. The CDR3, as DNA: TGTGCCAGCAGCTTAGCGCCCTGGCGTACCAGCTCCTACGAGCAGTACTTC. Translating gives CASSLAPWRTSSYEQYF.